The clone carrying this T cell receptor (beta chain) was observed a few times. The antigen is not known. This sample was taken from a study of T cells after yellow fever vaccination. Study overall: Those fractions that held only low numbers of cells were prepared using the SMART-Seq v4 Ultra Low Input RNA kit. General observations from the study: A limited proportion of clonotypes was detected within both the CD4 and CD8 compartments.

A process of 5'RACE template switching, which added a universal primer site and UMIs, was used to make TCR cDNA. TCRdb independently ran MiXCR on the 5' RACE reads; one entry per CDR3 protein. The sample records about 130,000 distinct CDR3 sequences, 7.5% to 10% being singletons. The input for sequencing was CD8+ T cells sorted from PBMCs, taken on the day of the yellow fever booster vaccination. The sequence was collected from a man aged 18 to 30 who received the YFV17D yellow fever vaccine.

The CDR3 region has the DNA TGTGCCAGTAGTACCGCACCCAGAAACACTGAAGCTTTCTTT. Translating it yields CASSTAPRNTEAFF. This sequence joins TRBV19 and TRBJ1-1; D ambiguous. The ends were cut back, 4 bases at V and 2 bases at J, with 11 bases in the middle. Germline V gene sequence: CDR1 LNHDA, CDR2 SQIVND (reference sequence). This CDR3 has 14 residues.